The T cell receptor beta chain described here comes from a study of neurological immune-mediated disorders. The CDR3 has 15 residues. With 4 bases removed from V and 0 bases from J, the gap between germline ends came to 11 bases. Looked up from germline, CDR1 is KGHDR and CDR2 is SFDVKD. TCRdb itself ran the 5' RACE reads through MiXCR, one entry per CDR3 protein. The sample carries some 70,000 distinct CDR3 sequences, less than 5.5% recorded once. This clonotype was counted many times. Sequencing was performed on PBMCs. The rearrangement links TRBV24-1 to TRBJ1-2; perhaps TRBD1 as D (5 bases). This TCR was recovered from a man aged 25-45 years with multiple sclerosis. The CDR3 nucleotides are TGTGCCACCAGTGACAGGAAGACAGCTAACTATGGCTACACCTTC. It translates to CATSDRKTANYGYTF.